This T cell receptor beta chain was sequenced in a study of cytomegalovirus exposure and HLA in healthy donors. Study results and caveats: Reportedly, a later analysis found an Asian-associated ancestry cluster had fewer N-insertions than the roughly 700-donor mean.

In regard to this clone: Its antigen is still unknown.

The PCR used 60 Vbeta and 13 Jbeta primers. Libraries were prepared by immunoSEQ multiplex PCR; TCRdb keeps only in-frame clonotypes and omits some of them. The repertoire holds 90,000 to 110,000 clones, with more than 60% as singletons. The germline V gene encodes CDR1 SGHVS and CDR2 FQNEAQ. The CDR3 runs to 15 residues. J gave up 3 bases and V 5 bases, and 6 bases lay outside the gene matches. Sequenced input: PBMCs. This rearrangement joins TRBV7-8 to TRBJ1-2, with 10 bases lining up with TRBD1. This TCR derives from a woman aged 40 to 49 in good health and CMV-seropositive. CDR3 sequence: CASSPRTGGDYGYTF. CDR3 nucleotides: TGTGCCAGCAGCCCGAGGACAGGGGGGGACTATGGCTACACCTTC. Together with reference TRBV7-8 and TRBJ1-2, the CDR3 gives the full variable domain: GAGVSQSPRYKVAKRGQDVALRCDPISGHVSLFWYQQALGQGPEFLTYFQNEAQLDKSGLPSDRFFAERPEGSVSTLKIQRTQQEDSAVYLCASSPRTGGDYGYTFGSGTRLTVV.